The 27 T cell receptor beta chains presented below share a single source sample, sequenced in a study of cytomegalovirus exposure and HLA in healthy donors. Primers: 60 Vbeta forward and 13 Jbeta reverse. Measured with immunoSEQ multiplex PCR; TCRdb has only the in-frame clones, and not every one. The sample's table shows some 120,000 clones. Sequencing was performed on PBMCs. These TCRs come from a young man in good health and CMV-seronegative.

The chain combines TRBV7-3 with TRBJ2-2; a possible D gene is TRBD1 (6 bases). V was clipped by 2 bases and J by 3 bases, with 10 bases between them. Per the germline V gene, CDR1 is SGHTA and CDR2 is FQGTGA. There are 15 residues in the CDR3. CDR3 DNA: TGTGCCAGCAGCTTACAGGGGCCAGACACCGGGGAGCTGTTTTTT. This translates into CASSLQGPDTGELFF.

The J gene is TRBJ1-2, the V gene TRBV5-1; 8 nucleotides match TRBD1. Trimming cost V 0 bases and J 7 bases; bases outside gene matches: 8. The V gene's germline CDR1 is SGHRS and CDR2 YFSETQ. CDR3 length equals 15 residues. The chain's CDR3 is CASSLEWTGTFGYTF. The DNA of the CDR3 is TGCGCCAGCAGCTTGGAATGGACAGGGACGTTTGGCTACACCTTC.

DNA for the CDR3: TGTGCCAGCCTGAGCGGGGGCCCATACTACGAGCAGTACTTC. Its translation: CASLSGGPYYEQYF. The chain is built from TRBV2 and TRBJ2-7, with TRBD2 matching 8 bases. J gave up 3 bases and V 8 bases, and 9 bases lay outside the gene matches. CDR3 length equals 14 residues. From germline, CDR1 is SNHLY and CDR2 FYNNEI.

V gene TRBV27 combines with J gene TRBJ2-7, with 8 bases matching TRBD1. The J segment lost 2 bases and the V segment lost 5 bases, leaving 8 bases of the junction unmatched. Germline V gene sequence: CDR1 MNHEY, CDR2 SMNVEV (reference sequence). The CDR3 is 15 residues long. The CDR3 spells CASSRAGTGTYEQYF. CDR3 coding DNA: TGTGCCAGCAGTAGGGCCGGGACAGGAACCTACGAGCAGTACTTC.

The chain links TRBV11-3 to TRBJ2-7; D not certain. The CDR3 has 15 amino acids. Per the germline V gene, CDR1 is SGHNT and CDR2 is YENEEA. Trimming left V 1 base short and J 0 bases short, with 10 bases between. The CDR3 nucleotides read TGTGCCAGCAGCTTAGGGGCAGGTAACTCCTACGAGCAGTACTTC. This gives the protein CASSLGAGNSYEQYF.

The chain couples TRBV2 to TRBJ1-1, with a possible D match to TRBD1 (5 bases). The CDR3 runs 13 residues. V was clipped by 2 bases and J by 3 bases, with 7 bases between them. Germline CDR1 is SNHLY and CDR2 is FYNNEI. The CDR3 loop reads CASSEWGDTEAFF. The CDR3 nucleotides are TGTGCCAGCAGTGAATGGGGCGACACTGAAGCTTTCTTT. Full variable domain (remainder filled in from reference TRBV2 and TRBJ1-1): EPEVTQTPSHQVTQMGQEVILRCVPISNHLYFYWYRQILGQKVEFLVSFYNNEISEKSEIFDDQFSVERPDGSNFTLKIRSTKLEDSAMYFCASSEWGDTEAFFGQGTRLTVV.

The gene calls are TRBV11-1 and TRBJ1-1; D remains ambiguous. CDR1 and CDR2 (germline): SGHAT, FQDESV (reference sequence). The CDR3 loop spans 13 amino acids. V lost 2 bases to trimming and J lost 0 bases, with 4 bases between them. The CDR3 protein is CASSLILNTEAFF. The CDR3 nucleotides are TGTGCCAGCAGCTTAATCTTGAACACTGAAGCTTTCTTT.

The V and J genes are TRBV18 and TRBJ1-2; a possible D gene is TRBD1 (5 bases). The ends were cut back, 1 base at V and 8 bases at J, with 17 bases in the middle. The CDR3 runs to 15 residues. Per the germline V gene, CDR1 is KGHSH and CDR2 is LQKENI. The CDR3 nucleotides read TGTGCCAGCTCACCACTTGACAGCTTCTTGGGGGGCTACACCTTC. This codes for CASSPLDSFLGGYTF.

The CDR3 loop reads CASSYQAGRTDTQYF. The CDR3 DNA follows: TGTGCCAGCAGTTACCAAGCGGGACGCACAGATACGCAGTATTTT. The rearrangement joins TRBV6-6 to TRBJ2-3; 7 bases fit TRBD2. The CDR3 is 15 amino acids. Germline V gene data show CDR1 as MNHNY and CDR2 as SVGAGI (reference sequence). V shed 2 bases and J 1 base; nucleotides not matched to a gene: 3.

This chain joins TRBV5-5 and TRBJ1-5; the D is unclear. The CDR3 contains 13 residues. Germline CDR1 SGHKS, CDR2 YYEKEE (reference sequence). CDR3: CSTPGFINQPQHF. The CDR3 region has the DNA TGTTCGACGCCGGGGTTTATCAATCAGCCCCAGCATTTT.

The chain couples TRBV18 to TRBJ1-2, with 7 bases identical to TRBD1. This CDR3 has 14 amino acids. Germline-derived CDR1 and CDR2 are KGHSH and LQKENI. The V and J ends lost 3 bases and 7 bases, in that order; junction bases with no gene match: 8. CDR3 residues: CASSPWTGRLGYTF. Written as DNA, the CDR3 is TGTGCCAGCTCACCCTGGACAGGACGACTTGGCTACACCTTC.

For the CDR3, the DNA is TGCGCCAGCAGCTTGGAGTCAGGGGTTGGGAGTAACTATGGCTACACCTTC. It is translated as CASSLESGVGSNYGYTF. This rearrangement joins TRBV5-1 to TRBJ1-2, with D possibly TRBD1 on 6 matching bases. Trimming cost V 0 bases and J 1 base, with 16 bases left between them. From germline, CDR1 is SGHRS and CDR2 YFSETQ. This CDR3 contains 17 residues.

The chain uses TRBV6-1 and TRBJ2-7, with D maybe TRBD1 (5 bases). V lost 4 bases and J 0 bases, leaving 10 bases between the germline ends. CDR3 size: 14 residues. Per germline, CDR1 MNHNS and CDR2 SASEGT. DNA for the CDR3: TGTGCCAGCAGTGGGACACGAAACTCCTACGAGCAGTACTTC. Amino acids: CASSGTRNSYEQYF.

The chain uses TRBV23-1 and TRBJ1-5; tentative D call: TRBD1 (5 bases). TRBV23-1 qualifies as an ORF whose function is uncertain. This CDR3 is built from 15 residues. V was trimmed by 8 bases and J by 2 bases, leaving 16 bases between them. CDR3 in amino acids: CASGPGQGGNQPQHF. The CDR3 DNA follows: TGCGCCAGCGGGCCGGGTCAAGGGGGCAATCAGCCCCAGCATTTT.

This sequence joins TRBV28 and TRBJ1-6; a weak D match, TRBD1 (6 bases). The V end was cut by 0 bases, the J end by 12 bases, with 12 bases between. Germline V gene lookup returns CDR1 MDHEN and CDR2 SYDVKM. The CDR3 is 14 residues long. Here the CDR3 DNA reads TGTGCCAGCAGTTTATGGGGGGAAGGGGGACCCCTCCACTTT. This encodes CASSLWGEGGPLHF.

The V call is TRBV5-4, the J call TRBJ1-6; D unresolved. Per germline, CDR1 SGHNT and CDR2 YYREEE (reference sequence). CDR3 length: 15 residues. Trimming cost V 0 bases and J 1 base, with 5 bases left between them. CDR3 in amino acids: CASSLGRSYNSPLHF. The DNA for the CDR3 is TGTGCCAGCAGCTTGGGGAGATCCTATAATTCACCCCTCCACTTT.

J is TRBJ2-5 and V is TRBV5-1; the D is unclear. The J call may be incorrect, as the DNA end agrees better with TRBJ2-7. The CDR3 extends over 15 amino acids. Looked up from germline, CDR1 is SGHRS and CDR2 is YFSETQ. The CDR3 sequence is CASSSQSFSTYEQYF. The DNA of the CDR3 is TGCGCCAGCAGTTCTCAATCCTTTTCTACCTACGAGCAGTACTTC.

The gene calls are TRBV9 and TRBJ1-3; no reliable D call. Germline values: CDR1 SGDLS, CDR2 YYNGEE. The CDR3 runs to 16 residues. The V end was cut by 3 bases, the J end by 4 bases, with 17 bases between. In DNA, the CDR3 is TGTGCCAGCAGCGCCGAGACGGGATTCACCGGAAACACCATATATTTT. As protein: CASSAETGFTGNTIYF.

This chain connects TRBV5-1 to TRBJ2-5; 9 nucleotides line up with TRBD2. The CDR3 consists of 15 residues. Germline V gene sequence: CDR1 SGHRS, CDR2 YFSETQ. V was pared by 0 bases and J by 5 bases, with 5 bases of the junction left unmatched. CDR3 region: CASSLEAGGRETQYF. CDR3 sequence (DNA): TGCGCCAGCAGCTTGGAGGCGGGGGGGCGGGAGACCCAGTACTTC.

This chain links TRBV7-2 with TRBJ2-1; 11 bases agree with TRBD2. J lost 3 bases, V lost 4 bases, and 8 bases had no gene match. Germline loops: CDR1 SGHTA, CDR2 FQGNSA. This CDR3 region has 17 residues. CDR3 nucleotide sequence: TGTGCCAGCAGCTCATCTTTAGCGGGGGGGCGCTACAATGAGCAGTTCTTC. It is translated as CASSSSLAGGRYNEQFF. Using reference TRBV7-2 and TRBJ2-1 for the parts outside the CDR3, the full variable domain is GAGVSQSPSNKVTEKGKDVELRCDPISGHTALYWYRQSLGQGLEFLIYFQGNSAPDKSGLPSDRFSAERTGGSVSTLTIQRTQQEDSAVYLCASSSSLAGGRYNEQFFGPGTRLTVL.

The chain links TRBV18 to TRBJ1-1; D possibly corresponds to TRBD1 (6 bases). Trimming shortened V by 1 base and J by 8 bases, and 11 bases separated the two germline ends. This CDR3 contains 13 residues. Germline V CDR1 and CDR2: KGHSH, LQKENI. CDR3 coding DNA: TGTGCCAGCTCACCACGGGGGGGGGCGGAAGCTTTCTTT. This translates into CASSPRGGAEAFF.

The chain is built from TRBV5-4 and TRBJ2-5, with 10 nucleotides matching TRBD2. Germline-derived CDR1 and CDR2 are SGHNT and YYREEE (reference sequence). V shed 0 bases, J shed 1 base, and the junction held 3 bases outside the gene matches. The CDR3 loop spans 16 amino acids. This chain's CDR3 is CASSLVIAGGQETQYF. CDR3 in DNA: TGTGCCAGCAGCTTGGTAATAGCGGGGGGCCAAGAGACCCAGTACTTC.

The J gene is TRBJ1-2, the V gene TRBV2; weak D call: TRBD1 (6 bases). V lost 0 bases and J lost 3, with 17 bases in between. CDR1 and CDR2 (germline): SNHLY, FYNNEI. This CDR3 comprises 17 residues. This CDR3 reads CASSEAPRAGADYGYTF. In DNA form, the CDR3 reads TGTGCCAGCAGTGAAGCGCCTCGCGCGGGGGCGGACTATGGCTACACCTTC.

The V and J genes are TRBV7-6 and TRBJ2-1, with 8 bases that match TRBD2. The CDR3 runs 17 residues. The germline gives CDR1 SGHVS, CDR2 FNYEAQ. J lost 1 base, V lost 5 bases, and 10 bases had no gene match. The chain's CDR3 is CASSPPTSDPSYNEQFF. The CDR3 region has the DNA TGTGCCAGCAGCCCGCCGACTAGCGACCCATCCTACAATGAGCAGTTCTTC.

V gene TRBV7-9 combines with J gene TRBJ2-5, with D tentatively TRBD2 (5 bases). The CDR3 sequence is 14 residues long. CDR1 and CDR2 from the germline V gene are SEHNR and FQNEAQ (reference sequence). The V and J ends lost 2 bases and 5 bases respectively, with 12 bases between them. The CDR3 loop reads CASSLKRSTETQYF. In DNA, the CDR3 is TGTGCCAGCAGCTTAAAGCGGAGCACGGAGACCCAGTACTTC. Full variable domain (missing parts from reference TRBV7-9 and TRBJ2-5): DTGVSQNPRHKITKRGQNVTFRCDPISEHNRLYWYRQTLGQGPEFLTYFQNEAQLEKSRLLSDRFSAERPKGSFSTLEIQRTEQGDSAMYLCASSLKRSTETQYFGPGTRLLVL.

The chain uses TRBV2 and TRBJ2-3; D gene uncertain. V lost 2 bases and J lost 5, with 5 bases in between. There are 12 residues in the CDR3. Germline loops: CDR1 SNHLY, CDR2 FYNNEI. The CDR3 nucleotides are TGTGCCAGCAGTGAAAGAGGAGATACGCAGTATTTT. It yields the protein CASSERGDTQYF.

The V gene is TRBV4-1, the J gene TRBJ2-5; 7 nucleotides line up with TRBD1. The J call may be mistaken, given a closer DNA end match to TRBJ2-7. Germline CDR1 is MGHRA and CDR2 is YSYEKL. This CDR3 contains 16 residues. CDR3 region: CASSQVATGISYEQYF. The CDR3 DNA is TGCGCCAGCAGCCAAGTAGCGACAGGGATTTCTTACGAGCAGTACTTC.